These T cell receptor beta chains were read from a single sample in a study of T cells in localized non-small cell lung cancer. The assay was immunoSEQ multiplex PCR, and TCRdb's table has in-frame clones only and misses some. The sample holds tens of thousands of clones, roughly 84% seen once. The specimen comprised peripheral blood, sampled before any cancer treatment. Every receptor here comes from a female donor over 55 with stage I lung adenocarcinoma. The CDR3 runs from the conserved cysteine through the conserved F or W. The D gene is left open where the match is weak. The listing skips clone size in some rows; elsewhere it reads once, few, many or a size class.

TRBV18,-,TRBJ2-7,-,CASSPGTGSSYEQYF,TGTGCCAGCTCACCGGGAACAGGGAGCTCCTACGAGCAGTACTTC
TRBV9,-,TRBJ2-3,-,CASSVADTQYF,TGTGCCAGCAGCGTCGCAGATACGCAGTATTTT
TRBV2,TRBD2,TRBJ2-5,-,CASSGGALAGETQYF,TGTGCCAGCAGTGGGGGGGCACTAGCGGGAGAGACCCAGTACTTC
TRBV2,-,TRBJ2-1,-,CASRGQTYNEQFF,TGTGCCAGCAGAGGACAAACCTACAATGAGCAGTTCTTC
TRBV19,-,TRBJ1-6,-,CASSRGNSPLHF,TGTGCCAGTAGTAGGGGGAATTCACCCCTCCACTTT
TRBV9,-,TRBJ2-7,-,CASGETVMGEQYF,TGTGCCAGCGGGGAGACTGTAATGGGAGAGCAGTACTTC
TRBV6-1,-,TRBJ1-3,few,CASSEPGQPGNTIYF,TGTGCCAGCAGTGAACCGGGTCAGCCTGGAAACACCATATATTTT
TRBV7-9,-,TRBJ1-4,-,CASIPRGGEFF,TGTGCCAGCATCCCACGGGGAGGGGAATTTTTT
TRBV7-2,TRBD2,TRBJ2-3,-,CASSSRLAGGTDTQYF,TGTGCCAGCAGCTCCCGACTAGCGGGGGGCACAGATACGCAGTATTTT
TRBV19,TRBD1,TRBJ2-7,once,CASSIAGGRVYEQYF,TGTGCCAGTAGTATAGCAGGGGGTCGGGTCTACGAGCAGTACTTC
TRBV19,-,TRBJ2-1,-,CASNYDRSYNEQFF,TGTGCCAGTAACTATGACAGATCTTACAATGAGCAGTTCTTC
TRBV27,TRBD1,TRBJ2-1,-,CASSFYTGGWEQFF,TGTGCCAGCAGTTTCTATACAGGGGGATGGGAGCAGTTCTTC
TRBV4-1,-,TRBJ2-7,-,CASSQEFARSAYEQYF,TGCGCCAGCAGCCAAGAATTTGCACGATCAGCCTACGAGCAGTACTTC
TRBV6-6,TRBD1,TRBJ1-3,-,CASSLTGDSGNTIYF,TGTGCCAGCAGTCTGACAGGGGACTCTGGAAACACCATATATTTT
TRBV7-2,TRBD1,TRBJ2-1,-,CASRQPGQGAYNEQFF,TGTGCCAGCAGGCAACCGGGACAGGGGGCCTACAATGAGCAGTTCTTC
TRBV13,-,TRBJ2-1,-,CASSPRSGEQFF,TGTGCCAGCAGCCCCCGGTCGGGCGAGCAGTTCTTC
TRBV19,-,TRBJ2-1,-,CASSIGQDNNEQFF,TGTGCCAGTAGTATAGGTCAGGATAACAATGAGCAGTTCTTC
TRBV28,-,TRBJ1-1,once,CASSLGPGTEAFF,TGTGCCAGCAGCCTTGGGCCTGGCACTGAAGCTTTCTTT
TRBV2,-,TRBJ2-5,-,CASRYYQETQYF,TGTGCCAGCAGATACTACCAAGAGACCCAGTACTTC
TRBV9,-,TRBJ1-3,-,CASSREDTIYF,TGTGCCAGCAGTCGAGAAGACACCATATATTTT